Given below is one TCR beta chain in context. Its antigen is unknown. Using immunoSEQ multiplex PCR, the repertoire was profiled, and TCRdb retains in-frame clones only, with some absent. The table has 20,000 to 25,000 clones, around 91% seen once; the top ten hold roughly 2%. Controls had myeloablative marrow grafts with methotrexate and calcineurin inhibitor, sampled at 1 year. With 6 bases clipped from V and 10 bases from J, the junction kept 6 bases outside the gene matches. The CDR3 is 12 residues long. The germline V gene encodes CDR1 MNHEY and CDR2 SMNVEV (reference sequence). The data stem from a study of T cells after posttransplantation cyclophosphamide. Notes on the study in general: TRB clonality was highly associated with recipient CMV seropositivity and reactivation.

The receptor comes from a female patient between 30 and 39 years old who received an allogeneic stem cell transplant from an unrelated donor, was CMV-positive, and had acute and chronic GVHD. Some T cells may be the graft donor's. The rearrangement links TRBV27 to TRBJ2-4; 7 bases align to TRBD2. The material was PBMCs, obtained 350 to 400 days after allogeneic stem cell transplant with calcineurin inhibitor and methotrexate. Written as DNA, the CDR3 is TGTGCCAGCAGGGGGGAGGGCCTGATTCAGTACTTC. Amino acids: CASRGEGLIQYF.